One sample yielded the 17 T cell receptor beta chains listed below, sequenced in a study of blood T cells in healthy people across ages. Using a J-beta primer mix together with a sample-barcoded 5' primer, a second PCR was run for roughly 6 to 12 cycles. MiXCR, applied by TCRdb to the 5' RACE reads, yields one record per CDR3 protein. This sample has over 300,000 distinct CDR3 sequences, with 52% found just once. The sequenced sample was blood. Receptors originate from a man in his 60s in good health.

The V call is TRBV11-3, the J call TRBJ2-5, with 7 bases aligning to TRBD1. The CDR3 is made up of 15 amino acids. Germline values: CDR1 SGHNT, CDR2 YENEEA. Germline trimming cut 5 bases from V and 11 bases from J; bases unmatched to any gene: 17. Written as DNA, the CDR3 is TGTGCCAGCAGCCTATCCGGGACAGCGTACAATGAGCAGTACTTC. Translation gives CASSLSGTAYNEQYF.

This clonotype was picked up a small number of times. This chain joins TRBV12-3 or TRBV12-4 and TRBJ2-1; D is possibly TRBD2 (6 bases). This CDR3 comprises 15 residues. Trimming pared 6 bases from V and 0 bases from J, leaving 12 bases between. The DNA for the CDR3 is TGTGCCAGCAGGGGGAGCGGGTCCTCCTACAATGAGCAGTTCTTC. Amino acids: CASRGSGSSYNEQFF.

The chain recombines TRBV5-1 with TRBJ2-7, with 8 bases that match TRBD1. The trim removed 1 base at V and 0 bases at J, leaving 3 bases unmatched. The CDR3 spans 15 residues. Germline lookup yields CDR1 SGHRS and CDR2 YFSETQ. The CDR3 DNA follows: TGCGCCAGCAGCTTGAACAGGGGGAGCTCCTACGAGCAGTACTTC. This encodes CASSLNRGSSYEQYF.

This clonotype was observed a handful of times. This chain links TRBV7-2 with TRBJ2-3, with TRBD2 as a possible D gene (6 bases). The length of the CDR3 is 16 residues. Trimming left V 4 bases short and J 7 bases short, with 21 bases between. Germline CDR1 reads SGHTA; CDR2 reads FQGNSA. CDR3 sequence: CASSWVGGTGDNTQYF. The DNA for the CDR3 is TGTGCCAGCAGCTGGGTTGGGGGGACTGGAGATAATACGCAGTATTTT.

This clonotype was counted only a few times. This chain connects TRBV25-1 to TRBJ2-5; D unresolved. V was clipped by 1 base and J by 5 bases, with 11 bases between them. The germline V gene has CDR1 MGHDK and CDR2 SYGVNS. This CDR3 region has 14 residues. CDR3 sequence reads: CASSESPNWETQYF. In DNA, the CDR3 is TGTGCCAGCAGTGAATCCCCAAATTGGGAGACCCAGTACTTC.

This clonotype was seen more than once but under ten times. V gene TRBV10-3 combines with J gene TRBJ1-5; D not resolved. Germline assignment: CDR1 ENHRY and CDR2 SYGVKD. V shed 3 bases and J shed 6 bases, with 12 bases lying between them. The CDR3 spans 14 residues. Here the CDR3 DNA reads TGTGCCATCAGTGAAGGACTGGACCCTCAGCCCCAGCATTTT. It is translated as CAISEGLDPQPQHF.

The rearrangement joins TRBV11-2 to TRBJ2-6; D gene unclear. Germline V gene lookup returns CDR1 SGHAT and CDR2 FQNNGV. V lost 0 bases, J lost 0 bases, and 6 bases lay in between. This CDR3 is 16 amino acids long. CDR3 residues: CASSLEPGSGANVLTF. The CDR3 nucleotides are TGTGCCAGCAGCTTAGAACCGGGCTCTGGGGCCAACGTCCTGACTTTC.

V gene TRBV5-1 combines with J gene TRBJ2-6; D gene uncertain. This CDR3 comprises 16 residues. The V gene's germline CDR1 is SGHRS and CDR2 YFSETQ. V was trimmed by 1 base and J by 4 bases, leaving 12 bases between them. The CDR3 region is CASSLNPTTGANVLTF. The CDR3 nucleotides are TGCGCCAGCAGCTTGAACCCTACCACAGGGGCCAACGTCCTGACTTTC.

This clonotype has more than one count but fewer than ten. The chain uses TRBV9 and TRBJ1-2; 11 nucleotides match TRBD1. V dropped 3 bases and J dropped 0; count of bases not matched to a gene: 7. Looked up from germline, CDR1 is SGDLS and CDR2 is YYNGEE. There are 17 residues in the CDR3. The CDR3 region has the DNA TGTGCCAGCAGCGCCGGGACAGGGGGTCTGGCTAACTATGGCTACACCTTC. It translates to CASSAGTGGLANYGYTF.

Many counts were recorded for this clonotype. V and J are TRBV6-4 and TRBJ2-3, with D unclear. The germline V and J ends were trimmed by 5 bases and 6 bases, with 12 bases remaining between them. This CDR3 spans 13 amino acids. Germline V gene lookup returns CDR1 MRHNA and CDR2 SNTAGT. In DNA, the CDR3 is TGTGCCAGCAGTCCCCAACCGAGGGATACGCAGTATTTT. Protein: CASSPQPRDTQYF.

This chain connects TRBV6-5 to TRBJ2-5, with TRBD1 as a possible D gene (5 bases). This CDR3 has 12 residues. V was clipped by 11 bases and J by 5 bases, with 15 bases between them. Germline CDR1 MNHEY, CDR2 SVGAGI. In DNA, the CDR3 is TGTGCCGTGGCAGGGCGGTTGGAGACCCAGTACTTC. Its translation: CAVAGRLETQYF.

This sequence joins TRBV10-3 and TRBJ2-7; a possible D gene is TRBD1 (5 bases). In germline, CDR1 is ENHRY, CDR2 SYGVKD. The CDR3 spans 14 residues. The V end lost 6 bases, the J end lost 1 base, and 13 bases lay between the germline ends. The CDR3 DNA sequence: TGTGCCATCAGCGGGCAGGGAATATCCTACGAGCAGTACTTC. This gives the protein CAISGQGISYEQYF.

In the case of this clonotype: Mismatch with germline at one junction end may stem from a read error. This sequence joins TRBV4-3 and TRBJ1-1; D remains ambiguous. CDR3 length: 15 amino acids. Germline loops: CDR1 LGHNA, CDR2 YSLEER. CDR3 sequence reads: CASSQGAGMNPEAFF. In nucleotides, the CDR3 is TGCGCCAGCAGCCAAGGGGCGGGAATGAACCCTGAAGCTTTCTTT.

This chain connects TRBV25-1 to TRBJ2-4; 7 nucleotides line up with TRBD1. The J call may be faulty, since TRBJ2-7 better matches the DNA end. The length of the CDR3 is 14 residues. Looked up from germline, CDR1 is MGHDK and CDR2 is SYGVNS. Here the CDR3 reads CASQERRDSYEQYF. The CDR3 DNA reads TGTGCCAGCCAAGAACGCCGGGACAGCTACGAGCAGTACTTC.

The rearrangement uses TRBV4-1 and TRBJ2-5; no clear D. V lost 1 base and J 4 bases, leaving 13 bases between the germline ends. In germline, CDR1 is MGHRA, CDR2 YSYEKL. The CDR3 totals 15 residues. The CDR3 region is CASSQVTAVRETQYF. The DNA for the CDR3 is TGCGCCAGCAGCCAAGTCACAGCCGTGCGAGAGACCCAGTACTTC.

This clonotype was seen a few times. V and J are TRBV6-1 and TRBJ2-5; perhaps D is TRBD1 or TRBD2 (5 bases each). TRBJ2-7 explains the end of the DNA better; the J call may be wrong. This CDR3 has 13 amino acids. From germline, CDR1 is MNHNS and CDR2 SASEGT. DNA of the CDR3: TGTGCCAGCAGGGGGACCTCCAACTACGAGCAGTACTTC. Translated: CASRGTSNYEQYF.

This sequence joins TRBV3-1 and TRBJ1-1; the match to TRBD1 covers 9 bases. The germline gives CDR1 LGHDT, CDR2 YNNKEL (reference sequence). The CDR3 runs 20 residues. J was trimmed by 4 bases and V by 4 bases; bases with no gene match: 22. The CDR3 is CASSPSYRLGQGGESTEAFF. CDR3 DNA sequence: TGTGCCAGCAGCCCATCCTATCGTCTGGGACAGGGTGGGGAGAGCACTGAAGCTTTCTTT.